This TCR beta chain was profiled in a study of cytomegalovirus exposure and HLA in healthy donors. V was trimmed by 1 base and J by 1 base, leaving 10 bases between them. The CDR3 runs 15 residues. Germline V gene data show CDR1 as LNHDA and CDR2 as SQIVND (reference sequence). Primers: 60 Vbeta forward and 13 Jbeta reverse. Measured with immunoSEQ multiplex PCR; TCRdb has only the in-frame clones, and not every one. The sample shows 100,000 to 150,000 clones, 75% to 90% of them seen only once. This receptor was identified in a man between 18 and 29 years old in good health and CMV-seropositive. The V and J genes are TRBV19 and TRBJ1-1; the D is unclear. Sequencing was done on a sample of PBMCs. The CDR3 DNA reads as TGTGCCAGTAGTATAGGCGGCCTTCGGAACACTGAAGCTTTCTTT. Its translation is CASSIGGLRNTEAFF.